This T cell receptor beta chain came from a study of blood T cell repertoires in COVID-19. Participant ages covered about 18 to 100 years across around 25 US areas. Only one count was recorded for this clone. Method: immunoSEQ multiplex PCR; TCRdb's copy keeps in-frame clones and lacks some. The sample has roughly 270,000 clones, around 85% seen once. This CDR3 is 11 amino acids long. The V end was cut by 5 bases, the J end by 7 bases, with 8 bases between. Germline V gene sequence: CDR1 MNHNY, CDR2 SVGAGI (reference sequence). Sequencing was done on a sample of PBMCs or T cells enriched from blood (not recorded which). V and J are TRBV6-6 and TRBJ1-1; the D gene is possibly TRBD1 (5 bases). The sequence came from a woman in her forties or fifties who had recovered from COVID-19. The CDR3 bases are TGTGCCAGCAGTACTACAGGTGAAGCTTTCTTT. Translation: CASSTTGEAFF.